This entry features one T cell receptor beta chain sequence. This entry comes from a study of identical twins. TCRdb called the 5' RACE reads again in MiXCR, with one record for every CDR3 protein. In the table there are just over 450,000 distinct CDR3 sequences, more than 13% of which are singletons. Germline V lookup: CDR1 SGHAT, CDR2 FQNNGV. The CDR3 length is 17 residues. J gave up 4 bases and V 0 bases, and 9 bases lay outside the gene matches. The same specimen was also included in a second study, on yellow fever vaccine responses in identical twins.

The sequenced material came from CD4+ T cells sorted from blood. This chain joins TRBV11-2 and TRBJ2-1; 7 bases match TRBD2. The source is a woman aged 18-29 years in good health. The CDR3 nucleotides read TGTGCCAGCAGCTTAGAAGGACTAGTGGGACCATACAATGAGCAGTTCTTC. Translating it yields CASSLEGLVGPYNEQFF. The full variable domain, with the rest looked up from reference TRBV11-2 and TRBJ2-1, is EAGVAQSPRYKIIEKRQSVAFWCNPISGHATLYWYQQILGQGPKLLIQFQNNGVVDDSQLPKDRFSAERLKGVDSTLKIQPAKLEDSAVYLCASSLEGLVGPYNEQFFGPGTRLTVL.